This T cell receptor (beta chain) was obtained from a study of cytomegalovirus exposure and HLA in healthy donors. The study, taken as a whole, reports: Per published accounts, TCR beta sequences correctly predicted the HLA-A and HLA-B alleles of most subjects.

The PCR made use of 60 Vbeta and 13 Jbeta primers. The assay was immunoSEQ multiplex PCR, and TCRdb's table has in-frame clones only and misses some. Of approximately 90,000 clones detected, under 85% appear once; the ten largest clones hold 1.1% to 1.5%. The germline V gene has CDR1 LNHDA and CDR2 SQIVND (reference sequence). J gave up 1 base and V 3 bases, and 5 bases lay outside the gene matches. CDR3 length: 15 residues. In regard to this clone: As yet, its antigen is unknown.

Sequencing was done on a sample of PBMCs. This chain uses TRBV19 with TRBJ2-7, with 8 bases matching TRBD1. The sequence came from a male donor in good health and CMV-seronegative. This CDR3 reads CASSMRRQGSYEQYF. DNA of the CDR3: TGTGCCAGTAGTATGAGGCGACAGGGGTCCTACGAGCAGTACTTC.